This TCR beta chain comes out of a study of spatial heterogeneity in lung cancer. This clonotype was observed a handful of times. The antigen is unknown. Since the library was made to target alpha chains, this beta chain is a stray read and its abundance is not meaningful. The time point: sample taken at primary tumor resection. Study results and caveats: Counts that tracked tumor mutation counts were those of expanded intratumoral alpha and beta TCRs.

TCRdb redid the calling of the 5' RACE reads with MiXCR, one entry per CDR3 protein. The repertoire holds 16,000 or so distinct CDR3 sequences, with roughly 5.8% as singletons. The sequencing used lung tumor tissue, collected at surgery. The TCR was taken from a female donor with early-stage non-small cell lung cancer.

For the CDR3, the DNA is TGTGCCAGCAGTGGGCCAGGGTGGGACACTGAAGCTTTCTTT. Translating gives CASSGPGWDTEAFF. The J gene is TRBJ1-1, the V gene TRBV2, with a tentative D call TRBD1 (5 bases). Per germline, CDR1 SNHLY and CDR2 FYNNEI. V lost 4 bases, J lost 3 bases, and 12 bases lay in between. The CDR3 loop spans 14 amino acids. The variable domain in full, with the rest retrieved from reference TRBV2 and TRBJ1-1, is EPEVTQTPSHQVTQMGQEVILRCVPISNHLYFYWYRQILGQKVEFLVSFYNNEISEKSEIFDDQFSVERPDGSNFTLKIRSTKLEDSAMYFCASSGPGWDTEAFFGQGTRLTVV.